Each of the 20 T cell receptor beta chains below was sequenced from the same sample in a study of blood T cell repertoires in COVID-19. Method: immunoSEQ multiplex PCR; TCRdb's copy keeps in-frame clones and lacks some. The repertoire has fewer than 150,000 clones, about two thirds of them found once; the top ten carry around 0.9%. The sample was peripheral blood. Receptors were obtained from a human donor with acute or convalescent COVID-19. The donor label of this sample is uncertain.

The rearrangement joins TRBV9 to TRBJ2-7; possible D gene TRBD1, 6 bases. This CDR3 contains 16 residues. The germline gives CDR1 SGDLS, CDR2 YYNGEE. Between the trimmed V and J ends, which lost 3 bases and 4 bases, there was a span of 20 bases. CDR3 sequence reads: CASSAKTGPQPYEQYV. In DNA form, the CDR3 reads TGTGCCAGCAGCGCAAAGACAGGTCCGCAACCTTACGAGCAGTACGTC.

The chain recombines TRBV7-2 with TRBJ1-6, with D perhaps TRBD1 (5 bases). Trimming took off 5 bases at V and 7 bases at J, with 9 bases between the two ends. The CDR3 extends over 13 amino acids. Germline V gives CDR1 SGHTA, CDR2 FQGNSA. In nucleotides, the CDR3 is TGTGCCAGCAGCGCCGACAGCAATTCACCCCTCCACTTT. Amino acids: CASSADSNSPLHF.

This clone was recorded a few times. An end of the junction differs from the germline gene, which may be a read error. This chain connects TRBV4-2 to TRBJ1-2; D unclear. Germline V CDR1 and CDR2: LGHNA, YNFKEQ. The CDR3 contains 16 residues. CDR3 nucleotides: TGTGCCAGCAGTCAAGTTAGTAACGAGGCGGGCTATGGCTACACCTTC. It encodes CASSQVSNEAGYGYTF.

A few counts support this clone. The chain is built from TRBV10-3 and TRBJ2-5; D uncertain. In germline, CDR1 is ENHRY, CDR2 SYGVKD. CDR3 length equals 14 residues. With 6 bases removed from V and 2 bases from J, the gap between germline ends came to 13 bases. CDR3 DNA sequence: TGTGCCATCAGGGCCTTACAAAAGCAAGAGACCCAGTACTTC. Residues: CAIRALQKQETQYF.

This chain's CDR3 is CATSEDRSVQPQHF. The CDR3 DNA reads TGTGCCACCAGTGAAGACAGGTCGGTTCAGCCCCAGCATTTT. This chain links TRBV24-1 with TRBJ1-5, with TRBD1 as a possible D gene (6 bases). CDR1 and CDR2 (germline): KGHDR, SFDVKD. The V end lost 4 bases, the J end lost 6 bases, and 12 bases lay between the germline ends. CDR3 length: 14 residues.

The rearrangement links TRBV6-1 to TRBJ1-2; TRBD1 is a possible D gene (6 bases). Germline lookup yields CDR1 MNHNS and CDR2 SASEGT. With 2 bases removed from V and 5 bases from J, the gap between germline ends came to 15 bases. CDR3 size: 15 residues. CDR3 amino acids: CASSEIGRGLYGYTF. Here the CDR3 DNA reads TGTGCCAGCAGTGAAATTGGCAGGGGATTGTATGGCTACACCTTC.

This clone was found many times. CDR3: CASSDRLYQPQHF. The DNA for the CDR3 is TGTGCCAGCAGTGACAGGTTATATCAGCCCCAGCATTTT. The J gene is TRBJ1-5, the V gene TRBV6-1; the D is unclear. The CDR3 covers 13 residues. Trimming shortened V by 3 bases and J by 5 bases, and 8 bases separated the two germline ends. The germline V gene has CDR1 MNHNS and CDR2 SASEGT.

The genes are TRBV11-2 and TRBJ2-5; unclear D gene. Trimming removed 7 bases at V and 4 bases at J, with 16 bases between. There are 14 residues in the CDR3. Per germline, CDR1 SGHAT and CDR2 FQNNGV. The CDR3 DNA is TGTGCCAGCACACTAAACTGGCAGTCAGAGACCCAGTACTTC. This gives the protein CASTLNWQSETQYF.

This clone was counted between two and nine times. The chain combines TRBV19 with TRBJ1-6; 7 bases match TRBD1. Per germline, CDR1 LNHDA and CDR2 SQIVND (reference sequence). The V and J ends lost 3 bases and 7 bases, in that order; junction bases with no gene match: 6. This CDR3 has 15 amino acids. Here the CDR3 reads CASSMEQGINSPLHF. CDR3 nucleotide sequence: TGTGCCAGTAGTATGGAACAGGGGATAAATTCACCCCTCCACTTT.

The V call is TRBV10-2, the J call TRBJ1-2; TRBD1 aligns across 12 bases. V shed 7 bases and J 8 bases; nucleotides not matched to a gene: 14. The germline gives CDR1 WSHSY, CDR2 SAAADI. This CDR3 is built from 16 residues. The CDR3: CASTLSGQGAAGGYTF. The DNA of the CDR3 is TGCGCCAGCACTTTGTCGGGACAGGGGGCAGCGGGGGGCTACACCTTC.

This clone was picked up many times. The chain combines TRBV4-1 with TRBJ1-6; D not certain. CDR3 size: 13 residues. Germline lookup yields CDR1 MGHRA and CDR2 YSYEKL. The germline V and J ends were trimmed by 4 bases and 10 bases, with 11 bases remaining between them. The CDR3 loop reads CASSRSTQSPLHF. The CDR3 bases are TGCGCCAGCAGCCGTTCGACACAGTCACCCCTCCACTTT.

The V gene is TRBV5-1, the J gene TRBJ2-3, with 10 positions matching TRBD2. The ends lost 0 bases at V and 1 base at J; junction bases unmatched: 2. Germline V lookup: CDR1 SGHRS, CDR2 YFSETQ. This CDR3 has 16 amino acids. CDR3 nucleotides: TGCGCCAGCAGCTTGGCCGGGACTAGCGGCACAGATACGCAGTATTTT. Residues: CASSLAGTSGTDTQYF.

V and J are TRBV7-2 and TRBJ1-2; possible D gene TRBD1, 6 bases. The CDR3 consists of 15 residues. Germline V gives CDR1 SGHTA, CDR2 FQGNSA. V lost 1 base to trimming and J lost 4 bases, with 13 bases between them. The chain's CDR3 is CASSLEGRGTYGYTF. CDR3 nucleotides: TGTGCCAGCAGCTTAGAGGGCAGGGGAACCTATGGCTACACCTTC.

This clone was recorded only once. The rearrangement links TRBV5-1 to TRBJ1-1; 7 bases are a match to TRBD1. This CDR3 is built from 14 residues. With V trimmed by 2 bases and J by 6 bases, 7 bases remained unmatched. The germline V gene encodes CDR1 SGHRS and CDR2 YFSETQ. The CDR3 region is CASSLRQGRPEAFF. CDR3 nucleotide sequence: TGCGCCAGCAGCTTACGACAGGGAAGGCCTGAAGCTTTCTTT.

The chain uses TRBV14 and TRBJ1-2, with 8 bases identical to TRBD1. The V segment lost 4 bases and the J segment 2 bases; nucleotides outside the gene matches: 6. The CDR3 length is 15 residues. The germline V gene encodes CDR1 SGHDN and CDR2 FVKESK. DNA for the CDR3: TGTGCCAGCAGCCCACAGAGGACAGGGAACTATGGCTACACCTTC. Its protein is CASSPQRTGNYGYTF.

The rearrangement links TRBV12-3 or TRBV12-4 to TRBJ1-2; 9 bases map to TRBD1. Germline trimming cut 5 bases from V and 7 bases from J; bases unmatched to any gene: 2. CDR3 length equals 12 residues. The CDR3 sequence is CASSRDRAGYTF. The CDR3, as DNA: TGTGCCAGCAGTCGGGACAGGGCTGGCTACACCTTC.

The rearrangement links TRBV5-6 to TRBJ2-3; a possible D gene is TRBD2 (6 bases). Germline CDR1 reads SGHDT; CDR2 reads YYEEEE. Trimming took 0 bases from V and 0 from J, leaving 11 bases between them. CDR3 size: 16 residues. The CDR3 sequence is CASSLGAGSSTDTQYF. For the CDR3, the DNA is TGTGCCAGCAGCTTGGGGGCGGGGTCTAGCACAGATACGCAGTATTTT.

This chain connects TRBV13 to TRBJ1-1, with TRBD1 identical over 7 bases. Germline lookup yields CDR1 PRHDT and CDR2 FYEKMQ (reference sequence). The V gene end was trimmed by 5 bases and the J gene end by 3 bases; junction bases not matched to a gene: 9. The CDR3 contains 15 residues. CDR3 DNA: TGTGCCAGCAGCCTTCGACAGGGAGTGCACACTGAAGCTTTCTTT. Protein: CASSLRQGVHTEAFF. The whole variable domain, filled in from reference TRBV13 and TRBJ1-1, reads AAGVIQSPRHLIKEKRETATLKCYPIPRHDTVYWYQQGPGQDPQFLISFYEKMQSDKGSIPDRFSAQQFSDYHSELNMSSLELGDSALYFCASSLRQGVHTEAFFGQGTRLTVV.

This clone was found a few times. The chain joins TRBV5-1 to TRBJ1-2, with 7 bases fitting TRBD1. With V trimmed by 4 bases and J by 4 bases, 4 bases remained unmatched. The CDR3 has 13 residues. CDR1 and CDR2 from the germline V gene are SGHRS and YFSETQ. The CDR3 reads CASSQTGSYGYTF. The CDR3 nucleotides are TGCGCCAGCAGCCAGACAGGGTCCTATGGCTACACCTTC.

This rearrangement joins TRBV7-2 to TRBJ1-2, with unresolved D. CDR1 SGHTA and CDR2 FQGNSA come from the germline V gene. V shed 6 bases and J shed 1 base, with 12 bases lying between them. This CDR3 has 14 residues. CDR3 sequence (DNA): TGTGCCAGCAGGGTGACTAGGAGTAACTATGGCTACACCTTC. It is translated as CASRVTRSNYGYTF.